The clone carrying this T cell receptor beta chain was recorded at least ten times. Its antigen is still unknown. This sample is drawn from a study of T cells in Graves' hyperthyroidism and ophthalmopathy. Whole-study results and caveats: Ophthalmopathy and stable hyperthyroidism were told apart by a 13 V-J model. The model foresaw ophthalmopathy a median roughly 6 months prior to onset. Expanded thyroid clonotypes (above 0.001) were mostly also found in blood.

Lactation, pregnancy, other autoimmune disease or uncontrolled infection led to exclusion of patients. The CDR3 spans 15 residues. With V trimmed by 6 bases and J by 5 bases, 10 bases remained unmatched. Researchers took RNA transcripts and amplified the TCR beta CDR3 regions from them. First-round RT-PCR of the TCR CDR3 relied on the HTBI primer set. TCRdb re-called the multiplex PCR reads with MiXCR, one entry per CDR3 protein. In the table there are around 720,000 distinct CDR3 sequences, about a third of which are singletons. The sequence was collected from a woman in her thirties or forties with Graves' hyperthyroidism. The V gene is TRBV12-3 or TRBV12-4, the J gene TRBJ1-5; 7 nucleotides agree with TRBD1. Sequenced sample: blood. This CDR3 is CASSHGQVGHQPQHF. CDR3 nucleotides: TGTGCCAGCAGCCACGGACAGGTTGGGCATCAGCCCCAGCATTTT.